This T cell receptor beta chain was sequenced in a study of cytomegalovirus exposure and HLA in healthy donors. The PCR ran on 60 Vbeta and 13 Jbeta primers. The repertoire was sequenced with immunoSEQ multiplex PCR; TCRdb's copy has only in-frame clones and lacks some. The sample consists of over 100,000 clones, roughly 67% of them appearing once. With respect to this clone: Its antigen is unidentified.

Points from the study as a whole: Previously analyzed data showed that most TCR beta V segments were productive at a frequency of about 87% or about 30%. Sequencing artifact likely explains a cluster of highly shared sequence variants. Across donors, presence/absence analyses took sequencing depth to be roughly uniform.

CDR1 ENHRY and CDR2 SYGVKD come from the germline V gene. V was pared by 11 bases and J by 4 bases, with 14 bases between. CDR3 length: 12 amino acids. This receptor was taken from a man aged 35-49 years in good health and CMV-seronegative. This chain joins TRBV10-3 and TRBJ1-2, with D maybe TRBD1 (6 bases). Sample: PBMCs. The CDR3 region has the DNA TGTGCCGGAAAGGGGGAAGGCTATGGCTACACCTTC. Translating it yields CAGKGEGYGYTF.